Reported below is one T cell receptor (beta chain). No antigen is known for it. The PCR had 60 Vbeta and 13 Jbeta primers. TCRdb's copy holds only in-frame clones and misses some; the assay was immunoSEQ multiplex PCR. The sample comprises some 100,000 clones, approximately 74% of which are singletons, and roughly 3% rests with the top ten. This specimen comes from a study of cytomegalovirus exposure and HLA in healthy donors. Study-wide findings and caveats: Later work found most CMV-associated TCR beta chains apparently HLA-restricted. A missense variant in DCLRE1C was later tied to TCR beta V- and J-gene trimming. Follow-up analysis found HLA locus-dependent TCR association rates, highest for DRB1 and lowest for HLA-C. Cytomegalovirus-associated status was assigned to about 180 TCR beta chains.

Germline V gene sequence: CDR1 MNHEY, CDR2 SMNVEV (reference sequence). The CDR3 is 13 amino acids. V lost 5 bases to trimming and J lost 2 bases, with 8 bases between them. The chain employs TRBV27 and TRBJ2-3; D gene uncertain. The TCR sequence derives from a female donor in good health and CMV-seropositive. Sequencing was carried out using PBMCs. The CDR3 coding sequence is TGTGCCAGCAGTCCTACCCACACAGATACGCAGTATTTT. This sequence encodes CASSPTHTDTQYF.